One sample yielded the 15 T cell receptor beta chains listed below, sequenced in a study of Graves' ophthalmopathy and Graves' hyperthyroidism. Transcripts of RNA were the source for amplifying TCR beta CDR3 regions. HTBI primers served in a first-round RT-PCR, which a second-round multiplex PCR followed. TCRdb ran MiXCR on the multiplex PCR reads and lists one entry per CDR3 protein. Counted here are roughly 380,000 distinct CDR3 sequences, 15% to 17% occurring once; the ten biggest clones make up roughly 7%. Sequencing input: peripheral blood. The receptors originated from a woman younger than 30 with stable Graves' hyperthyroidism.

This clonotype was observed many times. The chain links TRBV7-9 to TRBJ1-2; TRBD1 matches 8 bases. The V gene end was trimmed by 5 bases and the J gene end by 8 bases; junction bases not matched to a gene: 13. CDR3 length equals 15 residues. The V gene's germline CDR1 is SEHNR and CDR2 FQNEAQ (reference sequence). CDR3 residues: CASSGGGRGLKGYTF. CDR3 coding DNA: TGTGCCAGCAGCGGCGGCGGCAGGGGGCTAAAGGGCTACACCTTC.

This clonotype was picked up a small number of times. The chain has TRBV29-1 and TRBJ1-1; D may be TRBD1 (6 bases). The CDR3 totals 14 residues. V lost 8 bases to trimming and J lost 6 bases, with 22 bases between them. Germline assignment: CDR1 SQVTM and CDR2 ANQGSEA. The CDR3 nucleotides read TGCAGCTTTGCTGGACAGACTCGGACCTCTGAAGCTTTCTTT. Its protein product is CSFAGQTRTSEAFF.

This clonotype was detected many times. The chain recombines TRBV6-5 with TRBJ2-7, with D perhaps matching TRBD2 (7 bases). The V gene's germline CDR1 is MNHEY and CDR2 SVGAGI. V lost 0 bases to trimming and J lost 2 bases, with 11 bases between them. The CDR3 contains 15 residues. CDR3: CASSYSAGAPYEQYF. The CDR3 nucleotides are TGTGCCAGCAGTTACTCGGCGGGGGCTCCCTACGAGCAGTACTTC.

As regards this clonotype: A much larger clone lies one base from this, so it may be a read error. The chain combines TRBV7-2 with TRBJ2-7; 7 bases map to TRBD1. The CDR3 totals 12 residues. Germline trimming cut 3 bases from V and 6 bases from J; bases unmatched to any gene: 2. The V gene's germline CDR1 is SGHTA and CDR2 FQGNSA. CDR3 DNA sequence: TGTGCCAGCAGCTTCAGGGGGATCGAGCAGTACTTC. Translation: CASSFRGIEQYF.

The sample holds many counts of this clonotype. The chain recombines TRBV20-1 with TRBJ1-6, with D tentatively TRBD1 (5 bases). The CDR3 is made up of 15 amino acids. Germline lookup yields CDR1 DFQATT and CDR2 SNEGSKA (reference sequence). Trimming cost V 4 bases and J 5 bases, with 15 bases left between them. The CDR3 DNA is TGCAGTGCTATGGGCGACAGTGGGCATAATTCACCCCTCCACTTT. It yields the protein CSAMGDSGHNSPLHF.

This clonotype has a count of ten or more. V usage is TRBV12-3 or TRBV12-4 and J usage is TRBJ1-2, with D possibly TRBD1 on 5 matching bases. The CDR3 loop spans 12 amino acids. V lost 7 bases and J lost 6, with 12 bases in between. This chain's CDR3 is CASTDRIHGYTF. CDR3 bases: TGTGCCAGCACCGACAGAATCCATGGCTACACCTTC.

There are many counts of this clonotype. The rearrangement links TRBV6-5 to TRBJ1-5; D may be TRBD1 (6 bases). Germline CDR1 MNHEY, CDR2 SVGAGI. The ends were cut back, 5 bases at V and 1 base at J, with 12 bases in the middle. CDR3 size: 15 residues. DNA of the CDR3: TGTGCCAGCAGTAGCGGGGGGGGCAGCAATCAGCCCCAGCATTTT. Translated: CASSSGGGSNQPQHF.

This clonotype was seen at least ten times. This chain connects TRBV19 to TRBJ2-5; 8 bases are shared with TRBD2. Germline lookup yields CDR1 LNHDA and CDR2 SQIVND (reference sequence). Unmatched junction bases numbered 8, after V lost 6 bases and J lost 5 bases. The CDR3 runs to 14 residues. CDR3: CASRVVGGAETQYF. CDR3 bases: TGTGCCAGTAGGGTCGTCGGGGGGGCGGAGACCCAGTACTTC.

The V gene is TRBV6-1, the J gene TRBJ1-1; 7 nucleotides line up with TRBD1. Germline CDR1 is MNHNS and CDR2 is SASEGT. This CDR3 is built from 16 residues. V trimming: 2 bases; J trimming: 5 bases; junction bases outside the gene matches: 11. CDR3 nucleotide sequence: TGTGCCAGCAGTGAACTAGGGGGCGTAGGGCTGACTGAAGCTTTCTTT. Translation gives CASSELGGVGLTEAFF.

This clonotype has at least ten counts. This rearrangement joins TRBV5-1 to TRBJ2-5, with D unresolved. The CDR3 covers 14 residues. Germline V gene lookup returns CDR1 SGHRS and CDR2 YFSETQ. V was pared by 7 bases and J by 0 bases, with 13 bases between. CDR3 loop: CASALAAYQETQYF. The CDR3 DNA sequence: TGCGCCAGCGCCCTCGCAGCGTACCAAGAGACCCAGTACTTC.

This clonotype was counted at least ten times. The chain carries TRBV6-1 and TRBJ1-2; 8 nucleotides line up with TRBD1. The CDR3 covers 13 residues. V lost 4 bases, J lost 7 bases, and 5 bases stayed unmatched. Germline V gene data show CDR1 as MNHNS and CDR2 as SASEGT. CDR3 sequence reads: CASSADRGRGYTF. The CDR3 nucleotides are TGTGCCAGCAGTGCAGACAGGGGTCGTGGCTACACCTTC.

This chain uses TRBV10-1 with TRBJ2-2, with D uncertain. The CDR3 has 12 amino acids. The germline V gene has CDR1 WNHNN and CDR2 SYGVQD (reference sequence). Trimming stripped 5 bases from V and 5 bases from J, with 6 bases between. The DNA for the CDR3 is TGCGCCAGCAGTCGAGTGACCGGGGAGCTGTTTTTT. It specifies CASSRVTGELFF.

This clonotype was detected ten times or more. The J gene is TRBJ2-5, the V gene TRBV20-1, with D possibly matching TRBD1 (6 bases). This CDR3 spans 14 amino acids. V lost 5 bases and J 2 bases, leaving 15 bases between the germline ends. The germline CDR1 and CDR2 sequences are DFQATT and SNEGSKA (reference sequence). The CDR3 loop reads CSASGHAPQETQYF. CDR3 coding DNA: TGCAGTGCTTCGGGACACGCACCACAAGAGACCCAGTACTTC.

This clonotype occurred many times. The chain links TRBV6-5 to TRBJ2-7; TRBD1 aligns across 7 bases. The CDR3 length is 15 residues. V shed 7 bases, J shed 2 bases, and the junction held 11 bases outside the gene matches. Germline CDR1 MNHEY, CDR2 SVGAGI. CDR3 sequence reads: CASTLDRDKTYEQYF. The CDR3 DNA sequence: TGTGCCAGCACCCTAGACAGGGACAAAACCTACGAGCAGTACTTC.

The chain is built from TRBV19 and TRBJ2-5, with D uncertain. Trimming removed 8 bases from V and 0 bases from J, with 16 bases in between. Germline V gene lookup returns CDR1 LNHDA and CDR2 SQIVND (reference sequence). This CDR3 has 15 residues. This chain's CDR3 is CASRRAALYQETQYF. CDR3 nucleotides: TGTGCCAGTCGCCGTGCGGCCTTGTACCAAGAGACCCAGTACTTC.